This record covers a single T cell receptor beta chain. These data belong to a study of T-cell reconstitution after alpha-beta-depleted transplantation in children. Per germline, CDR1 SGHTA and CDR2 FQGNSA. The length of the CDR3 is 16 residues. With V trimmed by 1 base and J by 6 bases, 2 bases remained unmatched. Construction of the TCRbeta library involved unique molecular identifiers. One entry per CDR3 protein, called by TCRdb with MiXCR from the PCR reads. Of around 370,000 distinct CDR3 sequences in the sample, about a tenth were seen once. The chain combines TRBV7-2 with TRBJ2-3, with TRBD2 identical over 15 bases. The source is a human donor who donated a stem cell graft to a child with acute lymphoblastic leukemia. Material: PBMCs from the stem cell graft donor, obtained from the stem cell graft. The CDR3 coding sequence is TGTGCCAGCAGCTTAGTCGGGACTAGCGGGAGGGATACGCAGTATTTT. Encoded protein: CASSLVGTSGRDTQYF.